Shown below are 16 T cell receptor beta chains from a single sample sequenced in a study of cytomegalovirus exposure and HLA in healthy donors. The PCR had 60 Vbeta and 13 Jbeta primers. The data were produced by immunoSEQ multiplex PCR, yet TCRdb's version contains in-frame clones alone and is incomplete. The sample lists approximately 150,000 clones, roughly 80% occurring once. Material for sequencing was PBMCs. The receptors were sampled from a man over 45 in good health and CMV-seropositive.

This clone was seen a single time. The J gene is TRBJ2-5, the V gene TRBV9, with 11 bases identical to TRBD2. Per germline, CDR1 SGDLS and CDR2 YYNGEE. Trimming cost V 0 bases and J 4 bases; bases outside gene matches: 5. The CDR3 has 16 residues. CDR3 sequence (DNA): TGTGCCAGCAGCGTAGCTGGTAGCGGGGGGGTAGAGACCCAGTACTTC. Its translation: CASSVAGSGGVETQYF. Filled out from reference TRBV9 and TRBJ2-5, the complete variable domain reads DSGVTQTPKHLITATGQRVTLRCSPRSGDLSVYWYQQSLDQGLQFLIQYYNGEERAKGNILERFSAQQFPDLHSELNLSSLELGDSALYFCASSVAGSGGVETQYFGPGTRLLVL.

The V gene is TRBV5-6, the J gene TRBJ2-7; the match to TRBD2 covers 8 bases. Trimming cost V 2 bases and J 6 bases; bases outside gene matches: 4. The CDR3 length is 13 residues. CDR1 is SGHDT and CDR2 is YYEEEE in the germline V gene. The CDR3 nucleotides are TGTGCCAGCAGCTTTCGGGGGGGGGTCGAGCAGTACTTC. Amino acid sequence: CASSFRGGVEQYF. The whole variable domain, filled in from reference TRBV5-6 and TRBJ2-7, reads DAGVTQSPTHLIKTRGQQVTLRCSPKSGHDTVSWYQQALGQGPQFIFQYYEEEERQRGNFPDRFSGHQFPNYSSELNVNALLLGDSALYLCASSFRGGVEQYFGPGTRLTVT.

This sequence joins TRBV2 and TRBJ2-2, with 8 bases fitting TRBD2. The CDR3 sequence is 15 residues long. CDR1 is SNHLY and CDR2 is FYNNEI in the germline V gene. Trimming removed 6 bases from V and 3 bases from J; junction bases left unmatched: 6. In DNA form, the CDR3 reads TGTGCCAGCAGACCCGGGGGGGTTTACACCGGGGAGCTGTTTTTT. This translates into CASRPGGVYTGELFF.

V and J are TRBV7-8 and TRBJ1-3; D possibly corresponds to TRBD1 (5 bases). CDR3 length: 15 residues. Germline CDR1 reads SGHVS; CDR2 reads FQNEAQ. V was shortened by 0 bases and J by 5 bases, with 11 bases between the two germline ends. The CDR3 DNA is TGTGCCAGCAGCTTAGCGAGGACAACTCGAAACACCATATATTTT. Protein product: CASSLARTTRNTIYF. Supplemented by reference TRBV7-8 and TRBJ1-3, the full variable domain reads GAGVSQSPRYKVAKRGQDVALRCDPISGHVSLFWYQQALGQGPEFLTYFQNEAQLDKSGLPSDRFFAERPEGSVSTLKIQRTQQEDSAVYLCASSLARTTRNTIYFGEGSWLTVV.

This clone was seen a few times. This chain links TRBV7-9 with TRBJ1-1; 8 bases fit TRBD1. The CDR3 spans 13 residues. V lost 2 bases to trimming and J lost 10 bases; unmatched junction nucleotides: 6. Germline assignment: CDR1 SEHNR and CDR2 FQNEAQ (reference sequence). CDR3 region: CASSLRVDRAAFF. The CDR3 DNA is TGTGCCAGCAGCTTAAGGGTGGACAGGGCAGCTTTCTTT.

The gene calls are TRBV27 and TRBJ2-1, with TRBD2 matching 7 bases. This CDR3 comprises 14 residues. V lost 6 bases and J lost 2; bases outside the gene matches: 4. Germline-derived CDR1 and CDR2 are MNHEY and SMNVEV (reference sequence). This CDR3 reads CASSSSGAYNEQFF. The CDR3 DNA reads as TGTGCCAGCAGCTCTAGCGGAGCCTACAATGAGCAGTTCTTC.

The rearrangement uses TRBV6-5 and TRBJ1-5, with D unresolved. Trimming shortened V by 5 bases and J by 6 bases, and 14 bases separated the two germline ends. This CDR3 is 14 amino acids long. CDR1 is MNHEY and CDR2 is SVGAGI in the germline V gene. DNA of the CDR3: TGTGCCAGCAGTGAAAAACCTGAGGGTCAGCCCCAGCATTTT. Protein sequence: CASSEKPEGQPQHF.

The gene calls are TRBV27 and TRBJ1-6, with D possibly matching TRBD1 (6 bases). Trimming cost V 5 bases and J 10 bases, with 12 bases left between them. Germline V lookup: CDR1 MNHEY, CDR2 SMNVEV (reference sequence). The length of the CDR3 is 13 residues. The CDR3 region has the DNA TGTGCCAGCAGTGTTACAGGGTCCTCACCCCTCCACTTT. The encoded protein is CASSVTGSSPLHF.

This clone occurred a few times. Compared with germline, one end of the junction differs, possibly owing to a read error. J is TRBJ2-3 and V is TRBV7-7; the match to TRBD2 covers 13 bases. The CDR3 has 13 amino acids. Germline CDR1 reads SSHAT; CDR2 reads FNYEAQ (reference sequence). The CDR3 nucleotides are TGTGCTAGCAGTAGGACTAGCGGGAGTAAGCAGTATTTT. It is translated as CASSRTSGSKQYF.

This CDR3 reads CASRGLAGVAQYF. DNA of the CDR3: TGTGCCAGCAGGGGACTAGCGGGAGTAGCGCAGTATTTT. V usage is TRBV28 and J usage is TRBJ2-3; 14 nucleotides match TRBD2. CDR3 size: 13 residues. CDR1 and CDR2 from the germline V gene are MDHEN and SYDVKM. The junction had 3 bases not matched to a gene; V was cut back by 6 bases and J by 10 bases.

This clone was seen only once. This chain links TRBV19 with TRBJ2-7; possible D gene TRBD2, 6 bases. Germline V lookup: CDR1 LNHDA, CDR2 SQIVND (reference sequence). V was shortened by 3 bases and J by 3 bases, with 9 bases between the two germline ends. CDR3 length equals 13 residues. The CDR3 loop is CASSIRTNYEQYF. In DNA, the CDR3 is TGTGCCAGTAGTATCCGGACTAACTACGAGCAGTACTTC.

The rearrangement joins TRBV7-8 to TRBJ2-1; 9 bases match TRBD2. Germline CDR1 SGHVS, CDR2 FQNEAQ. The length of the CDR3 is 18 residues. The V gene end was trimmed by 0 bases and the J gene end by 6 bases; junction bases not matched to a gene: 12. The CDR3: CASSLAGVGLAGTNEQFF. As DNA, the CDR3 is TGTGCCAGCAGCTTAGCGGGTGTTGGGCTAGCGGGAACCAATGAGCAGTTCTTC. The full variable domain, with the rest looked up from reference TRBV7-8 and TRBJ2-1, is GAGVSQSPRYKVAKRGQDVALRCDPISGHVSLFWYQQALGQGPEFLTYFQNEAQLDKSGLPSDRFFAERPEGSVSTLKIQRTQQEDSAVYLCASSLAGVGLAGTNEQFFGPGTRLTVL.

V usage is TRBV28 and J usage is TRBJ2-3, with 10 nucleotides matching TRBD2. The trim removed 7 bases at V and 0 bases at J, leaving 7 bases unmatched. Germline CDR1 reads MDHEN; CDR2 reads SYDVKM. This CDR3 is 16 amino acids long. CDR3 sequence: CASTSGTSDSTDTQYF. The CDR3 region has the DNA TGTGCCAGCACCTCAGGGACTAGCGATAGCACAGATACGCAGTATTTT.

The CDR3 DNA reads TGTGCCAGCAGCTTGGGGGGAAATCGGATCGAGCAGTACTTC. It specifies CASSLGGNRIEQYF. The gene calls are TRBV7-9 and TRBJ2-7, with D possibly matching TRBD2 (6 bases). This CDR3 is built from 14 residues. V gave up 3 bases and J gave up 6 bases, with 15 bases separating them. CDR1 and CDR2 (germline): SEHNR, FQNEAQ (reference sequence).

This chain connects TRBV6-6 to TRBJ2-2, with D unclear. CDR3 length: 15 amino acids. The V end was cut by 0 bases, the J end by 6 bases, with 11 bases between. The germline V gene encodes CDR1 MNHNY and CDR2 SVGAGI (reference sequence). The chain's CDR3 is CASSYSKAGAGELFF. DNA of the CDR3: TGTGCCAGCAGTTACTCGAAGGCAGGTGCCGGGGAGCTGTTTTTT.

The count of this clone is one. This chain connects TRBV10-3 to TRBJ2-2; no firm D call. This CDR3 is 13 amino acids long. V was trimmed by 0 bases and J by 5 bases, leaving 4 bases between them. CDR1 is ENHRY and CDR2 is SYGVKD in the germline V gene. The CDR3 DNA sequence: TGTGCCATCAGTGAGTCTAAAACCGGGGAGCTGTTTTTT. Translation: CAISESKTGELFF.